This T cell receptor (beta chain) was recorded in a study of cytomegalovirus exposure and HLA in healthy donors. TCRdb's copy holds only in-frame clones and misses some; the assay was immunoSEQ multiplex PCR. The table shows roughly 250,000 clones, with roughly 86% occurring only once. Germline V gives CDR1 SSHAT, CDR2 FNYEAQ (reference sequence). V trimming: 5 bases; J trimming: 1 base; junction bases outside the gene matches: 8. The CDR3 length is 16 residues. The chain employs TRBV7-7 and TRBJ2-5; 9 positions match TRBD2. Sequenced sample: PBMCs. This sequence originates from a woman in her 30s in good health and CMV-seropositive. This chain's CDR3 is CASSVQASGIQETQYF. The CDR3 DNA is TGTGCCAGCAGCGTACAGGCTAGCGGGATCCAAGAGACCCAGTACTTC. The full variable domain, with the rest looked up from reference TRBV7-7 and TRBJ2-5, is GAGVSQSPRYKVTKRGQDVTLRCDPISSHATLYWYQQALGQGPEFLTYFNYEAQPDKSGLPSDRFSAERPEGSISTLTIQRTEQRDSAMYRCASSVQASGIQETQYFGPGTRLLVL.